This T cell receptor (beta chain) derives from a study of blood T cell repertoires in COVID-19 (dated by TCRdb to about 2020). Notes on the research overall: Samples covering the acute and convalescent phases of COVID-19 were provided by collaborators in the United States, Italy and Spain. The material from the prospective study consisted of cDNA or gDNA derived from T cells, B-cell-depleted T cells, or PBMCs. Subjects who had been exposed to COVID-19, were actively infected with it, or had recovered from it provided the deeply sampled blood TCRbeta repertoires that made up the dataset. The repertoires were released in a freely available public database intended as a resource for research on the immune response to SARS-CoV-2. Samples were obtained from the ongoing ImmuneRACE study (first 160 participants) and from roughly 1,300 subjects provided by 6 global collaborators. A de-identified subject ID, COVID-19 status, age in years and sex were almost always included in the sample metadata. Where HLA class I and class II types were available, the types were taken from metadata supplied by the sample provider, not from assay-based typing.

In the prospective study, participants were roughly 18 to 95 years old, resided in 24 geographic areas of the United States, and were enrolled through a virtual design. To assign participants to cohorts, the prospective study relied on clinical history that participants themselves reported in a screening survey and a study questionnaire. A participant counted as exposed if, within 2 weeks of entering the study, that participant had been in contact with someone who had a PCR-confirmed or clinician-diagnosed COVID-19 case. Each participant in the prospective study had whole blood, serum and a nasopharyngeal or oropharyngeal swab collected by mobile phlebotomists. Participants in the prospective study had the option to provide additional blood draws and questionnaires over a roughly 2-month period. Before DNA extraction, prospective study blood samples were shipped either frozen or at room temperature.

Remarks on this clone: This clone's antigen is unknown. No much larger clonotype is one base removed from it; base qualities were not supplied.

General conclusions and limits of the study: The quantity of clinical and demographic metadata differed by source and by participant and was supplied without curation.

CDR1 is given as LNHDA and CDR2 as SQIVND, both from the germline V gene (reference sequence). Cut back by 7 bases and 9 bases, the V and J ends lie 22 bases apart. The CDR3 goes from the cysteine to the phenylalanine over 15 residues. Only the CDR3 part of the read is kept: 45 bases, read in frame from the first base. TCRbeta CDR3 regions were amplified from genomic DNA by means of the immunoSEQ Assay, a bias-controlled multiplex PCR. The authors' pipeline ran thus. The number of nucleated cells in each sample was estimated by amplification of reference gene primers within the assay. Sequence reads were collapsed and filtered to measure the absolute abundance of every unique TCRbeta CDR3 rearrangement. Productive Simpson clonality was computed per sample as the square root of Simpson's diversity index over productive rearrangements. TCRdb provides this immuneACCESS table in a form limited to in-frame rearrangements. Some clones are lacking; in checked studies, under half of them reflect an unresolved V gene, and why the rest are absent is not known. V, J and clone size reflect that table, while D and trimming were determined from the DNA. The sample contains 180,000 or so clones, 80% of them found a single time. Around 15% of the sample is in the top ten clones.

The receptor was isolated from a man between 60 and 75 years old who had been exposed to COVID-19. The receptor chain draws on TRBV19 and TRBJ1-5; a tentative D call is TRBD1 (5 bases match). Sample: PBMCs or T cells enriched from blood (not recorded which). The DNA sequence is given as TGTGCCAGTAAATTGGACCGGGACTCGAGGATGCCCCAGCATTTT. It is translated as CASKLDRDSRMPQHF.